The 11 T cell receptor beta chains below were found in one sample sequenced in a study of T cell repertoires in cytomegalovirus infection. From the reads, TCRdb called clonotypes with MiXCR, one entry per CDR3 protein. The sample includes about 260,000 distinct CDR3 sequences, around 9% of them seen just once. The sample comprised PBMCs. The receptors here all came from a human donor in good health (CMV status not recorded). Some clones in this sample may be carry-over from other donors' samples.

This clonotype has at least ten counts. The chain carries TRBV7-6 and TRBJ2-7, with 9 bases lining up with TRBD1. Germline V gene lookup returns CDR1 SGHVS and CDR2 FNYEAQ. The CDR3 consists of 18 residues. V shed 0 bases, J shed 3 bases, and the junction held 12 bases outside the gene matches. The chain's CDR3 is CASSLARQGGSPYYEQYF. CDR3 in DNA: TGTGCCAGCAGCTTAGCCCGACAGGGGGGTTCGCCATACTACGAGCAGTACTTC.

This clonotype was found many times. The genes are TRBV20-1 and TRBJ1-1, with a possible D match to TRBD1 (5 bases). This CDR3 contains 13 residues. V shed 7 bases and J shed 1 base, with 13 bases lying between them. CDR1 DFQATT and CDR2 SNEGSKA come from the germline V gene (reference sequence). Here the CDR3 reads CSGASGGNTEAFF. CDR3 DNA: TGCAGTGGGGCCAGCGGGGGGAACACTGAAGCTTTCTTT.

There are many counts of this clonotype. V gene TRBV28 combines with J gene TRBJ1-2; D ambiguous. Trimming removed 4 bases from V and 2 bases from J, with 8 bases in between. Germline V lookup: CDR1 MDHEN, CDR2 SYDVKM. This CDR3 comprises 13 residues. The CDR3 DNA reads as TGTGCCAGCAGTTCGTCACCGAACTATGGCTACACCTTC. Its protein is CASSSSPNYGYTF.

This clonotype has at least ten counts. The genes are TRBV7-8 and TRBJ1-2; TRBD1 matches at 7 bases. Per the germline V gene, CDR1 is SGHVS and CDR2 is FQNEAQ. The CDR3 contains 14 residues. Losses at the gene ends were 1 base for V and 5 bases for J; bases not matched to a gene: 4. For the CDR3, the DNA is TGTGCCAGCAGCTTAGTTCAGGGGGATTATGGCTACACCTTC. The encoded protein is CASSLVQGDYGYTF.

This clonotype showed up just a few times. CDR3 bases: TGCAGTGCAAGGGACAGGCTTATGAGTGGATCCTACGAGCAGTACTTC. Its protein is CSARDRLMSGSYEQYF. The chain joins TRBV20-1 to TRBJ2-7; TRBD1 agrees at 8 bases. This CDR3 is built from 16 residues. V was clipped by 6 bases and J by 1 base; unmatched bases: 14. Germline V gives CDR1 DFQATT, CDR2 SNEGSKA (reference sequence).

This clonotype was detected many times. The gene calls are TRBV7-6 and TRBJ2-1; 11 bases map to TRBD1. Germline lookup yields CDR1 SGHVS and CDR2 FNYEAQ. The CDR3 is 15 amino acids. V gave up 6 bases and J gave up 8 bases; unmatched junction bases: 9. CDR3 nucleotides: TGTGCCAGCAGGGGTGGAGGACAGGGGGCTGATGAGCAGTTCTTC. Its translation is CASRGGGQGADEQFF.

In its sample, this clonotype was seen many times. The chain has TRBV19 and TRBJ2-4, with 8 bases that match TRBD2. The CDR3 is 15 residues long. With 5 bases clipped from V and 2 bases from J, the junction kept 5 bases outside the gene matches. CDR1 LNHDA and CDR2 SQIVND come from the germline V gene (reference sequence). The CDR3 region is CASSAGGRPKNIQYF. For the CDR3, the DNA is TGTGCCAGTAGTGCCGGCGGGAGGCCCAAAAACATTCAGTACTTC.

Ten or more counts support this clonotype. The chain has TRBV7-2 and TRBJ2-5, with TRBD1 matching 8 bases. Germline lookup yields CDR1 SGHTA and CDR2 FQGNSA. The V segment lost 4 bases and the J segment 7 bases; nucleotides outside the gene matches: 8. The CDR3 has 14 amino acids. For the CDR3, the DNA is TGTGCCAGCAGCTCGGGACAGGTGCCAGGGACCCAGTACTTC. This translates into CASSSGQVPGTQYF.

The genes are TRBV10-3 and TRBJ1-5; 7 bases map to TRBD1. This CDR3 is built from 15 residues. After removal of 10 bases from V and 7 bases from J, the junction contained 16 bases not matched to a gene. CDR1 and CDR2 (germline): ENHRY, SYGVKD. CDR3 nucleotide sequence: TGTGCCACCAGGCCACAGGGGCTTGAAAGACAGCCCCAGCATTTT. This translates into CATRPQGLERQPQHF.

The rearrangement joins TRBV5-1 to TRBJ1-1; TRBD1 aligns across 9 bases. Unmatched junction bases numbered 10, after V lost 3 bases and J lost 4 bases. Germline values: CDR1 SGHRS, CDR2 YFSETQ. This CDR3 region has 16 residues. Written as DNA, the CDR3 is TGCGCCAGCAGCTCCCGGGACAGGGATTTTCGCACTGAAGCTTTCTTT. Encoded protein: CASSSRDRDFRTEAFF. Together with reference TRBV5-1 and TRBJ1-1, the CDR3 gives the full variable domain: KAGVTQTPRYLIKTRGQQVTLSCSPISGHRSVSWYQQTPGQGLQFLFEYFSETQRNKGNFPGRFSGRQFSNSRSEMNVSTLELGDSALYLCASSSRDRDFRTEAFFGQGTRLTVV.

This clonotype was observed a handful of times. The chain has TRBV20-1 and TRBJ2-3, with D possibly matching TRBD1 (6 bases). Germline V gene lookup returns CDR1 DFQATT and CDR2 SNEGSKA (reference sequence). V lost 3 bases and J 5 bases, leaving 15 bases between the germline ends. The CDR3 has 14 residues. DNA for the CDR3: TGCAGTGCTAGGGGACAAGCTTTTGGAGATACGCAGTATTTT. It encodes CSARGQAFGDTQYF.